The subject of this entry is one TCR beta chain. Its antigen is not identified. This record comes from a study of blood T cells in healthy people across ages. Study-wide points: Both higher diversity and more naive CD4+ cells marked long-lived donors when set against aged donors.

V was pared by 2 bases and J by 9 bases, with 15 bases between. The CDR3 is made up of 14 amino acids. Germline CDR1 reads SGHDN; CDR2 reads FVKESK. Sample-barcoded 5' priming and a J-beta primer mix drove a second PCR of about 6 to 12 cycles. TCRdb passed the 5' RACE reads through MiXCR, listing each CDR3 protein once. The sample records about 760,000 distinct CDR3 sequences, roughly three fifths being singletons. The source is a man aged 35 to 55 in good health. Specimen: blood. The genes are TRBV14 and TRBJ2-3, with D possibly being TRBD1 (6 bases). The CDR3: CASSQPGIQGTQYF. The CDR3 region has the DNA TGTGCCAGCAGCCAACCCGGGATACAGGGAACGCAGTATTTT.